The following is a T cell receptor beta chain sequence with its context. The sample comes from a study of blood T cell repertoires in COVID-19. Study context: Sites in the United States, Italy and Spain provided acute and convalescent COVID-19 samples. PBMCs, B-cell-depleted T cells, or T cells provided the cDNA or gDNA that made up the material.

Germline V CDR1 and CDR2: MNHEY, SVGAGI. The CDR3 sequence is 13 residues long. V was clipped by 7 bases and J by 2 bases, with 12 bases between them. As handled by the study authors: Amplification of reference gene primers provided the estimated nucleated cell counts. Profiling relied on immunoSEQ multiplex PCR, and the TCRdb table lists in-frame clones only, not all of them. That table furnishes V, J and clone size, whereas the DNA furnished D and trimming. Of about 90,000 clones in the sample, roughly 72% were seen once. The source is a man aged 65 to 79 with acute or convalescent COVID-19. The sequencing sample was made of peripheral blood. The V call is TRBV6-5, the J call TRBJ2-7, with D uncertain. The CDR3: CASIVTGTYEQYF. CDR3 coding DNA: TGTGCCAGCATTGTAACGGGTACCTACGAGCAGTACTTC.